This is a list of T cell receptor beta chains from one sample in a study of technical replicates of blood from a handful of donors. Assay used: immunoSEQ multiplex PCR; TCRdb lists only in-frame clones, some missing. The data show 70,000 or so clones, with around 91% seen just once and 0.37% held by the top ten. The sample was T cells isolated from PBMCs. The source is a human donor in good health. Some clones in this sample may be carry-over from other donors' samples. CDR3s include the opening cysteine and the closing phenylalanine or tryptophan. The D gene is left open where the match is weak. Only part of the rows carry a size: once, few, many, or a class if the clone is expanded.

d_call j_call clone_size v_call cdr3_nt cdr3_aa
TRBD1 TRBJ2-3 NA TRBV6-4 TGTGCCAGCAGTGACTCAACGGGACAGGGTGCGGATACGCAGTATTTT CASSDSTGQGADTQYF
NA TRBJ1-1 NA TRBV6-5 TGTGCCAGCAGTTCGGGCAGGGCTGGAGACACTGAAGCTTTCTTT CASSSGRAGDTEAFF
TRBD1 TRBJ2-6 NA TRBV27 TGTGCCAGCAGTCCCGACAGGGGGGAGTTAGCTGGGGCCAACGTCCTGACTTTC CASSPDRGELAGANVLTF
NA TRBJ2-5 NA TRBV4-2 TGTGCCAGCAGCTACGGTGGCGCGGGGCAAGAGACCCAGTACTTC CASSYGGAGQETQYF
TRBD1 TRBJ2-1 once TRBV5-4 TGTGCCAGCAGCCCGACAGGGAAGACTTACAATGAGCAGTTCTTC CASSPTGKTYNEQFF
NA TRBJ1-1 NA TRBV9 TGTGCCAGCAGCGTAGACTTGAACACTGAAGCTTTCTTT CASSVDLNTEAFF
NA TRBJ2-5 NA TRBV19 TGTGCCAGTAGTATAGGCGGAGACCAAGAGACCCAGTACTTC CASSIGGDQETQYF
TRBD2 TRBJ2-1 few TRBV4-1 TGCGCCAGCAGCCAGAGGGGGACTAGGAATGAGCAGTTCTTC CASSQRGTRNEQFF
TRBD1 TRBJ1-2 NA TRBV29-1 TGCAGCGTGGGGACAGGGAACTATGGCTACACCTTC CSVGTGNYGYTF
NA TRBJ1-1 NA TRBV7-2 TGTGCCAGCAGCTCCGGGATCGTCGCCACTGAAGCTTTCTTT CASSSGIVATEAFF
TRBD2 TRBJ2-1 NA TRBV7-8 TGTGCCAGCAAAATTCGGGGGGGGAGGGGTGAGCAGTTCTTC CASKIRGGRGEQFF
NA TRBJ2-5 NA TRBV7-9 TGTGCCAGCAGCTCCAAAGAGACCCAGTACTTC CASSSKETQYF
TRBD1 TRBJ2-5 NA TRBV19 TGTGCCAGTAGTCCGGGACAGAACCAAGAGACCCAGTACTTC CASSPGQNQETQYF
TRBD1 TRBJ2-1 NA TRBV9 TGTGCCAGCAGTAGGACCGGGACAGGGATAGAGGGGCAGTTCTTC CASSRTGTGIEGQFF
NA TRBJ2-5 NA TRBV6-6 TGTGCCAGCAGTTACCCAGCGGGTGGGGTGGAGACCCAGTACTTC CASSYPAGGVETQYF